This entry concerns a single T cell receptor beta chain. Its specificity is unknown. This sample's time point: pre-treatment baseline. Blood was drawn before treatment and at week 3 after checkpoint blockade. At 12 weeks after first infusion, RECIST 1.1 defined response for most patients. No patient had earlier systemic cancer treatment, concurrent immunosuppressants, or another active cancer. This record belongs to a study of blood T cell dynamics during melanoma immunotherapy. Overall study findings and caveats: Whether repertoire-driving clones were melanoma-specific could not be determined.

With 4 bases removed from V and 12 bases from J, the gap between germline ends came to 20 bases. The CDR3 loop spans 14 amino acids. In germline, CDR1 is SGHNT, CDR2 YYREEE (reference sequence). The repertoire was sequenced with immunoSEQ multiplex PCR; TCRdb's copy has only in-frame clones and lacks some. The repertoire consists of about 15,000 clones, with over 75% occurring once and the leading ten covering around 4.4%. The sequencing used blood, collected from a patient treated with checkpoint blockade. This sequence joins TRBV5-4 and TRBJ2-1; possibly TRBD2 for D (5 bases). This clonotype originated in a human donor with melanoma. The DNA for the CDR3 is TGTGCCAGCAGCCTTGAGGGTCTAGTACACGGGCAGTTCTTC. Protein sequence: CASSLEGLVHGQFF.